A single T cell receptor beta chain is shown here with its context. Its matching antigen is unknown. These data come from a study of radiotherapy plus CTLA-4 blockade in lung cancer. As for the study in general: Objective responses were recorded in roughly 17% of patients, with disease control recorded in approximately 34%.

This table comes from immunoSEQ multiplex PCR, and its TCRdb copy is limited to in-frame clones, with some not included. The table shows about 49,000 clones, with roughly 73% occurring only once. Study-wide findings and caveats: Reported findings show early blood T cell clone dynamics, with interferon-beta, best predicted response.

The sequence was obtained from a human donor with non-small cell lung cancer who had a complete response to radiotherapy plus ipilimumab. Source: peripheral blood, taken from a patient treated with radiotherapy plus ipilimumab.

CDR3 sequence: CASSTYRGRSYEQYF. The CDR3 DNA is TGTGCCAGCAGCACCTACAGGGGAAGGTCCTACGAGCAGTACTTC. The V call is TRBV11-2, the J call TRBJ2-7; the match to TRBD1 covers 7 bases. V shed 5 bases, J shed 1 base, and the junction held 8 bases outside the gene matches. The germline CDR1 and CDR2 sequences are SGHAT and FQNNGV. This CDR3 has 15 amino acids.